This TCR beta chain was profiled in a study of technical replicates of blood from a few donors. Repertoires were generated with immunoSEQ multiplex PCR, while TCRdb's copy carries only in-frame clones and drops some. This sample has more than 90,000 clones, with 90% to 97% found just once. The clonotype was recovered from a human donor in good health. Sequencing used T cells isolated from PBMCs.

The CDR3 DNA follows: TGTGCCAGCAGTCATAAACGGGACAGAACTTTAAGGGCAGATACGCAGTATTTT. Translation: CASSHKRDRTLRADTQYF. The genes are TRBV11-2 and TRBJ2-3, with 7 bases lining up with TRBD1. This CDR3 comprises 18 residues. J lost 4 bases, V lost 6 bases, and 19 bases had no gene match. Germline V CDR1 and CDR2: SGHAT, FQNNGV.